Reported below is one TCR beta chain. What it binds is unknown. The data originate from a study of coeliac disease. Study results and caveats: Control samples showed higher TRB and TRG clonality than intraepithelial and lamina propria samples in active celiac disease.

Produced via immunoSEQ multiplex PCR; TCRdb's table is partial and in-frame only. The top ten clones hold 27% of a sample with about 1,600 clones, 64% of them seen once. The junction had 10 bases not matched to a gene; V was cut back by 0 bases and J by 11 bases. CDR1 is WNHNN and CDR2 is SYGVQD in the germline V gene (reference sequence). The CDR3 runs to 15 residues. The chain links TRBV10-1 to TRBJ2-1; 7 bases align to TRBD2. The sequenced sample was intraepithelial lymphocytes from the gut. The sequence was collected from a woman aged 45 to 65 with celiac disease on a gluten-free diet. CDR3 protein: CASSESKLERGKQFF. DNA of the CDR3: TGCGCCAGCAGTGAGTCGAAACTCGAGCGGGGAAAGCAGTTCTTC.